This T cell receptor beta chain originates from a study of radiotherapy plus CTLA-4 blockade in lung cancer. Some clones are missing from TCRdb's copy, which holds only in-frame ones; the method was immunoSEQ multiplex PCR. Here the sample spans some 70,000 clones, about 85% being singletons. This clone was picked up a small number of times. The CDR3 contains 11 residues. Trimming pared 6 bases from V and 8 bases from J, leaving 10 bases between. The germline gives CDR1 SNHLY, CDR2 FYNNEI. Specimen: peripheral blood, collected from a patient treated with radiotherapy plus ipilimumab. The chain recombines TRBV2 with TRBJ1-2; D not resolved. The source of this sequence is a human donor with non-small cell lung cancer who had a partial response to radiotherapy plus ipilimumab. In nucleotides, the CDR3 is TGTGCCAGCAGCGTCATTCGGGGCTACACCTTC. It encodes CASSVIRGYTF.